Shown below are 26 T cell receptor beta chains from a single sample sequenced in a study of PD-L1 blockade in urothelial cancer. Clones were sequenced by immunoSEQ multiplex PCR, and TCRdb holds only the in-frame ones, with some missing. The sample shows roughly 53,000 clones, around nine tenths of them seen only once. The time point denotes: pretreatment peripheral blood. Source: PBMCs, taken around atezolizumab (anti-PD-L1) treatment. The receptors derive from a woman between 55 and 75 years old with urothelial cancer.

The chain has TRBV10-3 and TRBJ1-4, with 7 bases fitting TRBD1. This CDR3 contains 14 residues. Germline V gene sequence: CDR1 ENHRY, CDR2 SYGVKD. The trim removed 7 bases at V and 8 bases at J, leaving 10 bases unmatched. The CDR3 loop is CAIMSDRVGEKLFF. Written as DNA, the CDR3 is TGTGCCATCATGAGCGACAGGGTCGGGGAAAAACTGTTTTTT.

The V and J genes are TRBV5-6 and TRBJ2-1; D might be TRBD2 (5 bases). The CDR3 extends over 15 amino acids. Trimming cost V 1 base and J 3 bases, with 11 bases left between them. Germline CDR1 is SGHDT and CDR2 is YYEEEE. This CDR3 reads CASSLNSGNYNEQFF. CDR3 DNA: TGTGCCAGCAGCTTGAACTCCGGGAACTACAATGAGCAGTTCTTC.

The V and J genes are TRBV19 and TRBJ1-6; 9 positions agree with TRBD1. Unmatched junction bases numbered 7, after V lost 9 bases and J lost 10 bases. Per germline, CDR1 LNHDA and CDR2 SQIVND (reference sequence). CDR3 length: 13 residues. The CDR3 loop reads CASSGQGISPLHF. CDR3 DNA: TGTGCCAGCAGTGGACAGGGGATCTCACCCCTCCACTTT.

V usage is TRBV16 and J usage is TRBJ1-1; 10 bases align to TRBD1. CDR1 and CDR2 from the germline V gene are KGHSY and FQNENV. The junction had 11 bases not matched to a gene; V was cut back by 2 bases and J by 11 bases. The length of the CDR3 is 15 residues. The CDR3 sequence: CASSQETGGPGTAFF. CDR3 sequence (DNA): TGTGCCAGCAGCCAAGAGACAGGGGGCCCCGGCACTGCTTTCTTT.

V and J are TRBV2 and TRBJ1-1, with 12 positions matching TRBD1. The CDR3 is made up of 17 amino acids. With 3 bases clipped from V and 1 base from J, the junction kept 6 bases outside the gene matches. Germline CDR1 SNHLY, CDR2 FYNNEI. DNA for the CDR3: TGTGCCAGCAGTGAGGGACAGGGGGCAGGAGGGAACACTGAAGCTTTCTTT. This sequence encodes CASSEGQGAGGNTEAFF.

The rearrangement links TRBV5-1 to TRBJ1-1; 7 nucleotides agree with TRBD1. V shed 4 bases, J shed 1 base, and the junction held 4 bases outside the gene matches. The length of the CDR3 is 14 residues. Germline V gene sequence: CDR1 SGHRS, CDR2 YFSETQ. The CDR3 reads CASSVGTANTEAFF. In DNA form, the CDR3 reads TGCGCCAGCAGCGTGGGGACAGCGAACACTGAAGCTTTCTTT.

J is TRBJ1-1 and V is TRBV4-2; 9 bases match TRBD1. V gave up 1 base and J gave up 6 bases; unmatched junction bases: 9. The CDR3 has 16 amino acids. Germline V CDR1 and CDR2: LGHNA, YNFKEQ. The CDR3, as DNA: TGTGCCAGCAGCCAAGTAGGTCTACAGGGGGCAGCTGAAGCTTTCTTT. Amino acid sequence: CASSQVGLQGAAEAFF.

This clone was detected once. CDR3 loop: CASSQGLGNTVPNYGYTF. CDR3 DNA sequence: TGTGCCAGCAGCCAGGGACTCGGGAACACAGTTCCAAATTATGGCTACACCTTC. The rearrangement uses TRBV4-2 and TRBJ1-2, with TRBD1 as a possible D gene (5 bases). V was clipped by 3 bases and J by 5 bases, with 25 bases between them. The CDR3 sequence is 18 residues long. Germline V gene lookup returns CDR1 LGHNA and CDR2 YNFKEQ.

The genes are TRBV7-8 and TRBJ2-7, with D possibly being TRBD2 (6 bases). The CDR3 covers 15 residues. V lost 5 bases to trimming and J lost 6 bases, with 20 bases between them. Germline CDR1 and CDR2: SGHVS and FQNEAQ. The CDR3 DNA follows: TGTGCCAGCAGCGTCGGAGGGCAGCAAGTACTCGAGCAGTACTTC. Protein sequence: CASSVGGQQVLEQYF.

This clone was found once. This chain connects TRBV6-1 to TRBJ1-2; D gene ambiguous. Trimming removed 7 bases at V and 2 bases at J, with 11 bases between. The length of the CDR3 is 13 residues. Germline CDR1 and CDR2: MNHNS and SASEGT. The CDR3 reads CASTRSVNYGYTF. DNA of the CDR3: TGTGCCAGCACCAGATCTGTGAACTATGGCTACACCTTC.

Concerning this clone itself: Other DNA sequences from this sample encode an identical CDR3 as well. This chain uses TRBV6-5 with TRBJ2-5; no definite D call. Between the trimmed V and J ends, which lost 0 bases and 4 bases, there was a span of 9 bases. Germline-derived CDR1 and CDR2 are MNHEY and SVGAGI. The CDR3 covers 14 residues. The CDR3 DNA sequence: TGTGCCAGCAGTTACTCCTCCGGTGGAGAGACCCAGTACTTC. Its protein is CASSYSSGGETQYF.

The chain uses TRBV13 and TRBJ2-7; no clear D gene. The CDR3 is made up of 14 amino acids. The ends were cut back, 3 bases at V and 2 bases at J, with 11 bases in the middle. Germline CDR1 reads PRHDT; CDR2 reads FYEKMQ (reference sequence). DNA for the CDR3: TGTGCCAGCAGCTTGCCCGAGGTACCCTACGAGCAGTACTTC. This encodes CASSLPEVPYEQYF.

The chain recombines TRBV29-1 with TRBJ2-2; 7 bases are a match to TRBD1. CDR3 length: 14 amino acids. Germline trimming cut 5 bases from V and 1 base from J; bases unmatched to any gene: 4. Germline CDR1 SQVTM, CDR2 ANQGSEA. CDR3: CSVFRDRNTGELFF. In nucleotides, the CDR3 is TGCAGCGTTTTCCGGGACAGGAACACCGGGGAGCTGTTTTTT.

The V call is TRBV6-5, the J call TRBJ1-1, with 8 bases matching TRBD1. This CDR3 spans 14 amino acids. V shed 2 bases and J 8 bases; nucleotides not matched to a gene: 7. Germline CDR1 and CDR2: MNHEY and SVGAGI. The CDR3 DNA sequence: TGTGCCAGCAGTTACACCCCGGGACAGGAGGAAGCTTTCTTT. This encodes CASSYTPGQEEAFF.

This clone is classed as medium-sized. This chain links TRBV7-2 with TRBJ2-5, with TRBD2 matching over 7 bases. CDR1 and CDR2 (germline): SGHTA, FQGNSA. V shed 3 bases, J shed 4 bases, and the junction held 11 bases outside the gene matches. The CDR3 extends over 16 amino acids. The CDR3 coding sequence is TGTGCCAGCAGCTTCCGACTAGCAGGAGGTGGAGAGACCCAGTACTTC. Translated: CASSFRLAGGGETQYF.

The chain is built from TRBV6-1 and TRBJ1-5; no reliable D call. Looked up from germline, CDR1 is MNHNS and CDR2 is SASEGT. Trimming left V 5 bases short and J 3 bases short, with 8 bases between. The CDR3 spans 13 residues. The CDR3 region is CASSSGNNQPQHF. CDR3 bases: TGTGCCAGCAGTTCGGGAAACAATCAGCCCCAGCATTTT.

This rearrangement joins TRBV15 to TRBJ2-7; D unresolved. Trimming left V 0 bases short and J 3 bases short, with 6 bases between. The germline V gene has CDR1 LNHNV and CDR2 YYDKDF (reference sequence). This CDR3 has 13 residues. CDR3 nucleotide sequence: TGTGCCACCAGCAGAGATCGCGTCTACGAGCAGTACTTC. Amino acid sequence: CATSRDRVYEQYF.

The J gene is TRBJ2-3, the V gene TRBV5-4, with TRBD2 matching over 9 bases. The germline CDR1 and CDR2 sequences are SGHNT and YYREEE (reference sequence). V dropped 7 bases and J dropped 7; count of bases not matched to a gene: 7. The CDR3 length is 13 residues. CDR3 coding DNA: TGTGCCAGCTGGGCAGCGGGGGGTTATACGCAGTATTTT. Translated: CASWAAGGYTQYF. Together with reference TRBV5-4 and TRBJ2-3, the CDR3 gives the full variable domain: ETGVTQSPTHLIKTRGQQVTLRCSSQSGHNTVSWYQQALGQGPQFIFQYYREEENGRGNFPPRFSGLQFPNYSSELNVNALELDDSALYLCASWAAGGYTQYFGPGTRLTVL.

As for this clone: The sample holds other DNA sequences that translate to the same CDR3. The V gene is TRBV6-5, the J gene TRBJ1-2; D remains unclear. This CDR3 is 11 amino acids long. The germline V gene has CDR1 MNHEY and CDR2 SVGAGI. V shed 4 bases and J shed 6 bases, with 6 bases lying between them. In nucleotides, the CDR3 is TGTGCCAGCAGTTCGCAGGATGGCTACACCTTC. This encodes CASSSQDGYTF.

This sequence joins TRBV9 and TRBJ2-1; 7 bases are shared with TRBD2. Unmatched junction bases numbered 8, after V lost 1 base and J lost 7 bases. The CDR3 contains 15 residues. Per germline, CDR1 SGDLS and CDR2 YYNGEE. The CDR3 is CASSVMAGVGNEQFF. DNA of the CDR3: TGTGCCAGCAGCGTAATGGCGGGAGTGGGGAATGAGCAGTTCTTC.

The count of this clone is one. The chain uses TRBV7-9 and TRBJ1-5; weak D call: TRBD1 (6 bases). Germline V gives CDR1 SEHNR, CDR2 FQNEAQ (reference sequence). This CDR3 region has 16 residues. V was cut by 1 base and J by 6 bases, with 16 bases left in between. CDR3 nucleotide sequence: TGTGCCAGCAGCTTAGAGTGGCGGGGGCGGTCTCAGCCCCAGCATTTT. It encodes CASSLEWRGRSQPQHF.

This chain joins TRBV28 and TRBJ2-7; TRBD2 agrees at 8 bases. Per germline, CDR1 MDHEN and CDR2 SYDVKM. This CDR3 comprises 17 residues. V shed 5 bases and J 0 bases; nucleotides not matched to a gene: 12. The DNA for the CDR3 is TGTGCCAGCAGTCTCCCGTCGACTAGCGCACTCTCCTACGAGCAGTACTTC. This sequence encodes CASSLPSTSALSYEQYF.

This sequence joins TRBV12-5 and TRBJ2-1; D is uncertain. CDR1 and CDR2 from the germline V gene are LGHNT and FRNRAP. With 3 bases removed from V and 10 bases from J, the gap between germline ends came to 10 bases. The CDR3 is 12 amino acids. The CDR3 spells CASGLTEIEQFF. The CDR3 coding sequence is TGTGCTAGTGGTTTAACCGAGATAGAGCAGTTCTTC.

The chain couples TRBV5-1 to TRBJ2-3; tentatively, D is TRBD2 (6 bases). V lost 4 bases, J lost 2 bases, and 17 bases lay in between. Per the germline V gene, CDR1 is SGHRS and CDR2 is YFSETQ. The CDR3 loop spans 16 amino acids. CDR3 residues: CASSRGGSRSTDTQYF. CDR3 sequence (DNA): TGCGCCAGCAGCCGGGGAGGTAGCCGGTCCACAGATACGCAGTATTTT.

The rearrangement uses TRBV7-3 and TRBJ2-1; TRBD1 matches 7 bases. Germline CDR1 reads SGHTA; CDR2 reads FQGTGA. Trimming at V came to 4 bases and at J to 7 bases, leaving 4 bases not matched to a gene. CDR3 length equals 13 residues. CDR3 amino acids: CASSSPTGNEQFF. CDR3 in DNA: TGTGCCAGCAGCTCTCCGACAGGGAATGAGCAGTTCTTC.

The chain combines TRBV25-1 with TRBJ1-2, with TRBD1 matching 8 bases. The V gene's germline CDR1 is MGHDK and CDR2 SYGVNS. V lost 5 bases to trimming and J lost 8 bases; unmatched junction nucleotides: 13. The length of the CDR3 is 15 residues. CDR3 bases: TGTGCCAGCAGTACCCTAACCGGGACAGGAGGGGGCTACACCTTC. It specifies CASSTLTGTGGGYTF.